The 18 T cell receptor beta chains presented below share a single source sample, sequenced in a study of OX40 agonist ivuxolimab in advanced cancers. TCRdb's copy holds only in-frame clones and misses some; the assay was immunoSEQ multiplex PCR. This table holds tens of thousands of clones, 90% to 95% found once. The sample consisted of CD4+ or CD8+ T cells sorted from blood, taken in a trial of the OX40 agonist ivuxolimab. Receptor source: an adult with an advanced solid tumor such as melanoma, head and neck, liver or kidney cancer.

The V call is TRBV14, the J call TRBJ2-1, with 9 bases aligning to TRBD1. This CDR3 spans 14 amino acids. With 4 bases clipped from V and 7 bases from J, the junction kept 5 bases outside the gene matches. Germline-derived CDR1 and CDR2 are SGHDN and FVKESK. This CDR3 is CASSRQGVWNEQFF. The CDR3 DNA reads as TGTGCCAGCAGCCGACAGGGGGTTTGGAATGAGCAGTTCTTC.

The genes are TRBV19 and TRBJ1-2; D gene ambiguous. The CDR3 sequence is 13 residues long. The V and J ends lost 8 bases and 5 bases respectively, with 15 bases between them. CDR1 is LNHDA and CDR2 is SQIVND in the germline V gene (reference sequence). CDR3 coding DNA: TGTGCCAGTGGGCCGGACGGGAAGTATGGCTACACCTTC. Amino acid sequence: CASGPDGKYGYTF.

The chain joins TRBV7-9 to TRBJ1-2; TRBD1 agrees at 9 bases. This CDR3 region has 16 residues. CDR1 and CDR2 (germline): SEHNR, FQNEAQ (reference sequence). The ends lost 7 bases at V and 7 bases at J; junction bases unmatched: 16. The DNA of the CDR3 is TGTGCCAGCATCATCACCGGGACAGGGCAAGTCAGTGGCTACACCTTC. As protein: CASIITGTGQVSGYTF.

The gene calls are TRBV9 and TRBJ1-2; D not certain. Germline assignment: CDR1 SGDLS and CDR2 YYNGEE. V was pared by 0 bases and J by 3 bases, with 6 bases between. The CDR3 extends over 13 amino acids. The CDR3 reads CASSVVGHYGYTF. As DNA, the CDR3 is TGTGCCAGCAGCGTAGTAGGACACTATGGCTACACCTTC.

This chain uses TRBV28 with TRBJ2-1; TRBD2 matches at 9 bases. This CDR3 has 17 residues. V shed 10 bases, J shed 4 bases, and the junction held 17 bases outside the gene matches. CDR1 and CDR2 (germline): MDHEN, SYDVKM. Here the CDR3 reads CATTQTWREGPYNEQFF. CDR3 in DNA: TGTGCCACCACACAAACCTGGCGGGAGGGCCCTTACAATGAGCAGTTCTTC.

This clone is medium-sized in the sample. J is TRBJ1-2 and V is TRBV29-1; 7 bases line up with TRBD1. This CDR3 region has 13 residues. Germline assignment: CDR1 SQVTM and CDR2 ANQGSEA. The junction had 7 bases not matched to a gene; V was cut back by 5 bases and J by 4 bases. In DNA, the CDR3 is TGCAGCGTTCCAGACAGGGAGGGCTATGGCTACACCTTC. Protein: CSVPDREGYGYTF. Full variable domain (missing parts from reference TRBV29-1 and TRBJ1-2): SAVISQKPSRDICQRGTSLTIQCQVDSQVTMMFWYRQQPGQSLTLIATANQGSEATYESGFVIDKFPISRPNLTFSTLTVSNMSPEDSSIYLCSVPDREGYGYTFGSGTRLTVV.

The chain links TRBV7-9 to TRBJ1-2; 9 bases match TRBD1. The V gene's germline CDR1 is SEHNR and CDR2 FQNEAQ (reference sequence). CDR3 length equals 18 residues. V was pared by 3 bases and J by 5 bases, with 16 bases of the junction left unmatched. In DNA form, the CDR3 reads TGTGCCAGCAGCTTCTCCCGGGACAGGGATTACGTGGGTTATGGCTACACCTTC. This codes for CASSFSRDRDYVGYGYTF. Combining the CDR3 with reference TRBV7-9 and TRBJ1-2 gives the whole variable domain DTGVSQNPRHKITKRGQNVTFRCDPISEHNRLYWYRQTLGQGPEFLTYFQNEAQLEKSRLLSDRFSAERPKGSFSTLEIQRTEQGDSAMYLCASSFSRDRDYVGYGYTFGSGTRLTVV.

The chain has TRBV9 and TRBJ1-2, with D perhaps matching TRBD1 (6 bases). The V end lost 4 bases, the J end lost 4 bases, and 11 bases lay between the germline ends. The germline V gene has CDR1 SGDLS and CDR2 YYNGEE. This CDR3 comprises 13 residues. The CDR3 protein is CASSPGDGYGYTF. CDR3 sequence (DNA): TGTGCCAGCAGCCCAGGGGACGGCTATGGCTACACCTTC.

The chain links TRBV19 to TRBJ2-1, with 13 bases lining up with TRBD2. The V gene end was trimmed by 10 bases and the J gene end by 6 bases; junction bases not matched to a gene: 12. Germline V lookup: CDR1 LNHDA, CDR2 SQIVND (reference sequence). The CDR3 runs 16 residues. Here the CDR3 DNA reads TGTGCCAATCCGGGACTAGCGGGGTGGGGTTGCAATGAGCAGTTCTTC. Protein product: CANPGLAGWGCNEQFF.

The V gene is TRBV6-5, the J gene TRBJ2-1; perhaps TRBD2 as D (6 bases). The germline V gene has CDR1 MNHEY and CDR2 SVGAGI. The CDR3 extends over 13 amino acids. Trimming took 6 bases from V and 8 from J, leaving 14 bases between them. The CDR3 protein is CASSERVVDEQFF. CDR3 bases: TGTGCCAGCAGCGAGCGGGTAGTCGATGAGCAGTTCTTC.

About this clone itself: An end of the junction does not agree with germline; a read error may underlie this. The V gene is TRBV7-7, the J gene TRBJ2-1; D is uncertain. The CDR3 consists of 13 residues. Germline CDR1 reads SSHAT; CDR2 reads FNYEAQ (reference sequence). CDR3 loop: CASSFTLGNEQFF. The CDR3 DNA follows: TGTGCTAGCAGCTTTACGTTGGGCAATGAGCAGTTCTTC.

In DNA form, the CDR3 reads TGTGCCAGCAGCGTTTTACTAGGGGGCTACGAGCAGTACTTC. This gives the protein CASSVLLGGYEQYF. The rearrangement links TRBV7-2 to TRBJ2-7; TRBD1 is a possible D gene (6 bases). There are 14 residues in the CDR3. V lost 5 bases to trimming and J lost 3 bases, with 14 bases between them. CDR1 SGHTA and CDR2 FQGNSA come from the germline V gene.

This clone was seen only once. The CDR3 coding sequence is TGTGCCAGCAGGGGGACAGGGGGAAGAGCGCGGGAGCAGTACTTC. This translates into CASRGTGGRAREQYF. V is TRBV11-2 and J is TRBJ2-7, with 11 bases lining up with TRBD1. CDR1 and CDR2 (germline): SGHAT, FQNNGV. The CDR3 is 15 residues long. Germline trimming cut 6 bases from V and 7 bases from J; bases unmatched to any gene: 11.

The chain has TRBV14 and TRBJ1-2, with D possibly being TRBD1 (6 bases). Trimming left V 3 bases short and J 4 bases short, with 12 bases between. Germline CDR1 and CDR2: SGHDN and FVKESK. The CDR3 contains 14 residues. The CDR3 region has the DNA TGTGCCAGCAGCCATACCAGGGGAGCCTATGGCTACACCTTC. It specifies CASSHTRGAYGYTF.

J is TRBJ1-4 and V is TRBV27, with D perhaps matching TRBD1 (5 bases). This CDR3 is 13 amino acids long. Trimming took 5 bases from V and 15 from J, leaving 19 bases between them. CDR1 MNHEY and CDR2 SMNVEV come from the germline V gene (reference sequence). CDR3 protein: CASSLWVGDHMFF. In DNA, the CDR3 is TGTGCCAGCAGTCTATGGGTAGGGGACCATATGTTTTTT.

The CDR3 sequence: CASSKRFGKDLDSGDRAVYEQYF. CDR3 DNA: TGTGCCAGCAGCAAACGATTCGGGAAGGACCTAGATTCGGGCGACAGGGCCGTCTACGAGCAGTACTTC. The rearrangement uses TRBV21-1 and TRBJ2-7; the table's D call of TRBD1 was not tested on the DNA. TRBV21-1 is a pseudogene. This CDR3 has 23 residues.

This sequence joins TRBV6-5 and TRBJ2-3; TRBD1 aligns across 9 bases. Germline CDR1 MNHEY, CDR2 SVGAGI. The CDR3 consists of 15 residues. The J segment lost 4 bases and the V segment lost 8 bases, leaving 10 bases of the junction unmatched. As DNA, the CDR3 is TGTGCCAGCGAACCGGGACAGGGAAAATCAGATACGCAGTATTTT. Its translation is CASEPGQGKSDTQYF.

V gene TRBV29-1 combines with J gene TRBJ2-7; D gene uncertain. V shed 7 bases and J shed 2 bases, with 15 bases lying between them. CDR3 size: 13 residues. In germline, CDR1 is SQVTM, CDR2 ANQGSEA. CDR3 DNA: TGCAGCGCTAGGGCAAGCTCTACCTACGAGCAGTACTTC. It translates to CSARASSTYEQYF.